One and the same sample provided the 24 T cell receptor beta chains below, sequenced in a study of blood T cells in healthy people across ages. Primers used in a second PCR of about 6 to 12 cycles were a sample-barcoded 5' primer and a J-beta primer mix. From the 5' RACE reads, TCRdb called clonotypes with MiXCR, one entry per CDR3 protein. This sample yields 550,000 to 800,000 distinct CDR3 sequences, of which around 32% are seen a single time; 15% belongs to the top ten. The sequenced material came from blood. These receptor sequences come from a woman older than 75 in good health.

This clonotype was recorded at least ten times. CDR3 residues: CASSHRGISYEQYF. In DNA, the CDR3 is TGTGCCAGCAGCCACCGAGGCATCTCCTACGAGCAGTACTTC. The rearrangement links TRBV5-4 to TRBJ2-7; the D is unclear. Germline V gene data show CDR1 as SGHNT and CDR2 as YYREEE (reference sequence). This CDR3 region has 14 residues. Trimming removed 4 bases at V and 0 bases at J, with 11 bases between.

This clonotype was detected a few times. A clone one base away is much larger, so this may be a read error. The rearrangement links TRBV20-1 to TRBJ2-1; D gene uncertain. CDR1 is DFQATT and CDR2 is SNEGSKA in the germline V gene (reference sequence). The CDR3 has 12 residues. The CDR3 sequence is CRARDRINEQFF. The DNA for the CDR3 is TGCAGGGCTAGAGATAGGATCAATGAGCAGTTCTTC.

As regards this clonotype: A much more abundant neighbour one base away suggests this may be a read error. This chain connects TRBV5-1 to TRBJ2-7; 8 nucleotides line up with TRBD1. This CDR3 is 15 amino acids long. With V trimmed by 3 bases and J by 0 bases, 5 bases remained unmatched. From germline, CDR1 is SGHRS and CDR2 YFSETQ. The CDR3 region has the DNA TGCGCCAGCAGCTCCGACAGGGGTTACTCCTACGAGCAGTACTTC. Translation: CASSSDRGYSYEQYF.

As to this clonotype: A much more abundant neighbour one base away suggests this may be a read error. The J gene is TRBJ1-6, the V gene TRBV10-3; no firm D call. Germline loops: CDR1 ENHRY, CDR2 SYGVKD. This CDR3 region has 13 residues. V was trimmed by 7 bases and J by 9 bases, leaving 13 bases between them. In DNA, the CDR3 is TGTGCCATCACCGCCGACGGAGTTTCACCCCTCCACTTT. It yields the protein CAITADGVSPLHF.

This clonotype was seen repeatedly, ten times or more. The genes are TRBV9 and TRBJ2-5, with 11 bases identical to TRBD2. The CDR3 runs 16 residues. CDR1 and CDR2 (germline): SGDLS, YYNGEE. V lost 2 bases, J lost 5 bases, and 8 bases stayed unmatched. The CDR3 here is CASSVGTSGGLETQYF. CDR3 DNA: TGTGCCAGCAGCGTGGGAACTAGCGGGGGCCTGGAGACCCAGTACTTC.

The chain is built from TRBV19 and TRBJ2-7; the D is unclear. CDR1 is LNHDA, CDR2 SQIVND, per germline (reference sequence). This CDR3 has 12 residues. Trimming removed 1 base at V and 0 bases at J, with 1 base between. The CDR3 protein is CASSIGSYEQYF. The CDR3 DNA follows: TGTGCCAGTAGTATAGGCTCCTACGAGCAGTACTTC.

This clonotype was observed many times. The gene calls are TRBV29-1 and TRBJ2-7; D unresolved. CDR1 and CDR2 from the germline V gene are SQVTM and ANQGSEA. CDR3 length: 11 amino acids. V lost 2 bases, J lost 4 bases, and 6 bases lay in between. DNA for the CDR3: TGCAGCGTTGAAAGGAATTACGAGCAGTACTTC. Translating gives CSVERNYEQYF.

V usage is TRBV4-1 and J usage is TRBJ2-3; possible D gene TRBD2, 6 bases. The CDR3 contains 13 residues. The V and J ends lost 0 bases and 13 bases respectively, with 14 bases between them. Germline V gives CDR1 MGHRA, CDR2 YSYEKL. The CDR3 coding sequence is TGCGCCAGCAGCCAAGATCGCGCGGGGAGTGAGTATTTT. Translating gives CASSQDRAGSEYF.

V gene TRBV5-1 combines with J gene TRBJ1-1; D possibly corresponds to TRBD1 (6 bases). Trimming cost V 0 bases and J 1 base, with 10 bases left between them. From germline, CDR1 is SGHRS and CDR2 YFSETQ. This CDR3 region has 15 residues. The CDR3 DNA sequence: TGCGCCAGCAGCTTGGCCGGGGGACAGAACACTGAAGCTTTCTTT. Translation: CASSLAGGQNTEAFF.

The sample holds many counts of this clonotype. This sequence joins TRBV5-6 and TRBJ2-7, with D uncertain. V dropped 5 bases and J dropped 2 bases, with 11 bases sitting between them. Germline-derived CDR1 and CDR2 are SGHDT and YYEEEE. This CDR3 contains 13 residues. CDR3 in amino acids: CASRKLGTYEQYF. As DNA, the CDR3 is TGTGCCAGCAGAAAATTAGGGACCTACGAGCAGTACTTC.

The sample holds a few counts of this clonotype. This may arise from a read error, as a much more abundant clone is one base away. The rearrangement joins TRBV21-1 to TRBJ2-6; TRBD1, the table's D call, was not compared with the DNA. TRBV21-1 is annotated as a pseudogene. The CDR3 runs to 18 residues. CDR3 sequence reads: CASSKVYRRYSGANVLTF. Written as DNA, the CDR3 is TGTGCCAGCAGCAAAGTGTACCGGAGATACTCTGGGGCCAACGTCCTGACTTTC.

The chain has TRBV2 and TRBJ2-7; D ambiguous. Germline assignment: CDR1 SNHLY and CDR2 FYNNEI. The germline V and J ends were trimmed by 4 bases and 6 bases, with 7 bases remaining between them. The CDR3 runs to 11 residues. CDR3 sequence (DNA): TGTGCCAGCAGTGGAACAGTCGAGCAGTACTTC. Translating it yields CASSGTVEQYF.

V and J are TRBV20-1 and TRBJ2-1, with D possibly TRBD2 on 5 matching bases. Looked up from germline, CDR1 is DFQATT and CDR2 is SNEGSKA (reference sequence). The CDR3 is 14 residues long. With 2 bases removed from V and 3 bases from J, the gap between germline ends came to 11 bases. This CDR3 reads CSARIPRDYNEQFF. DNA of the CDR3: TGCAGTGCTAGAATCCCCCGGGACTACAATGAGCAGTTCTTC.

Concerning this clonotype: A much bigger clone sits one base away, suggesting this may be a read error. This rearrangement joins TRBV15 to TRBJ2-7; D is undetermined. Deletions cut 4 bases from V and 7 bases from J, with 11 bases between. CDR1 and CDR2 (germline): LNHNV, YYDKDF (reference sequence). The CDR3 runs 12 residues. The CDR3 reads CATSIGCGEQYF. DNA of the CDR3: TGTGCCACCAGCATCGGATGTGGAGAGCAGTACTTC.

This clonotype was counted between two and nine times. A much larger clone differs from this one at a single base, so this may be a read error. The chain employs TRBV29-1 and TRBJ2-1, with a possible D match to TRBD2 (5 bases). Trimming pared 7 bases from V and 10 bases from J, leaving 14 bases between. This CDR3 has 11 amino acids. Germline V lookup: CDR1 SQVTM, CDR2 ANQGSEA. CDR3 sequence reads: CSAGSTYEQFF. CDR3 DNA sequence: TGCAGCGCGGGGAGTACCTACGAGCAGTTCTTC.

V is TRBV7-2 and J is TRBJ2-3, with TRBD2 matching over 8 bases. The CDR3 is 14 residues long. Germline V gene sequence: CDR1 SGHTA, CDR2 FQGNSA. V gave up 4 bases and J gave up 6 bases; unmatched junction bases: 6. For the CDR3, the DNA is TGTGCCAGCAGCTGTCGGGGGGGTGGGGATACGCAGTATTTT. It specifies CASSCRGGGDTQYF.

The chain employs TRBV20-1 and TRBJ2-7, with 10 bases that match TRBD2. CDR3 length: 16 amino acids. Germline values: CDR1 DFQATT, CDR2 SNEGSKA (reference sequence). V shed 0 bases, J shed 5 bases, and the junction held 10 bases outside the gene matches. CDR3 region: CSARELGLAISHEQYF. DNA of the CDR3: TGCAGTGCTAGAGAGCTGGGACTAGCGATTTCCCACGAGCAGTACTTC.

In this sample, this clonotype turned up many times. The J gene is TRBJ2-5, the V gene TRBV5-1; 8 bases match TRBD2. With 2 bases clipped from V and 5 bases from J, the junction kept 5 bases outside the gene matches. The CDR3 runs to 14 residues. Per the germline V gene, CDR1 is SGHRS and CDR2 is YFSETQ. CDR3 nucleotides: TGCGCCAGCAGCTTCCAAGCGGGGGACGAGACCCAGTACTTC. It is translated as CASSFQAGDETQYF.

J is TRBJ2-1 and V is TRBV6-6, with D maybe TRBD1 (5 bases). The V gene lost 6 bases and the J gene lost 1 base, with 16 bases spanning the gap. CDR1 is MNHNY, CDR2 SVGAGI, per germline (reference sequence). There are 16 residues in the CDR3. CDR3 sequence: CASRDAKAGSYNEQFF. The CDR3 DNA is TGTGCCAGCAGGGACGCAAAGGCAGGGTCCTACAATGAGCAGTTCTTC.

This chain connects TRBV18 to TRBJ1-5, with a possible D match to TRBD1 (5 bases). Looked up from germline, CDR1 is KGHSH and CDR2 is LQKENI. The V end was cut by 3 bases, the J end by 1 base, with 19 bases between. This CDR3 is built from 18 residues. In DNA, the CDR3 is TGTGCCAGCTCACCCCTCCGGGACCGTGGTTTGAGCAATCAGCCCCAGCATTTT. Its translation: CASSPLRDRGLSNQPQHF.

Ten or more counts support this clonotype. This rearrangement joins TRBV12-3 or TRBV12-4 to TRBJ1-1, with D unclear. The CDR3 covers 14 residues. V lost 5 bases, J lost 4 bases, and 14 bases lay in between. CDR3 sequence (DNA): TGTGCCAGCAGTCTGGGCTGGCAGGCCACTGAAGCTTTCTTT. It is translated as CASSLGWQATEAFF.

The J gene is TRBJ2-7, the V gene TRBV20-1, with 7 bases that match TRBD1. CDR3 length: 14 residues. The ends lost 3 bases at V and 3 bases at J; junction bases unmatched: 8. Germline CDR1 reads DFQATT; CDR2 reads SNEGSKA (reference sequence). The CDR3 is CSASARPGGYEQYF. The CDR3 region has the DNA TGCAGTGCTAGCGCCAGGCCAGGGGGCTACGAGCAGTACTTC.

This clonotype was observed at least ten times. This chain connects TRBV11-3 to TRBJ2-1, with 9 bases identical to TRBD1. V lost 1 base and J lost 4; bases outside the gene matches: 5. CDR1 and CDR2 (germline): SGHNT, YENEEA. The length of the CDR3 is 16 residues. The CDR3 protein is CASSLAGTGIYNEQFF. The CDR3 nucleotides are TGTGCCAGCAGCTTAGCCGGGACAGGGATATACAATGAGCAGTTCTTC.

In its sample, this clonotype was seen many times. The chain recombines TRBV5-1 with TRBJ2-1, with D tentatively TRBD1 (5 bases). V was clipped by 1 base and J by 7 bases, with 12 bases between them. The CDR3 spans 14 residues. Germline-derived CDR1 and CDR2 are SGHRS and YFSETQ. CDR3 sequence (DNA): TGCGCCAGCAGCTTGTCGCAGGGTCCGAATGAGCAGTTCTTC. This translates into CASSLSQGPNEQFF.